This TCR beta chain was identified during a study of cytomegalovirus exposure and HLA in healthy donors. Study-level results: Overall, approximately 180 TCR beta chains were annotated as cytomegalovirus-associated. Common viral pathogens seemed, in a later analysis, to connect with several of the most significant clusters.

A word on this clone: What it recognizes is unknown.

The PCR made use of 60 Vbeta and 13 Jbeta primers. TCRdb's copy holds only in-frame clones and misses some; the assay was immunoSEQ multiplex PCR. There are about 180,000 clones in the sample; around 78% occur only once, and around 1.6% lies in the top ten. Germline CDR1 ENHRY, CDR2 SYGVKD. The CDR3 spans 13 residues. Trimming took 0 bases from V and 3 from J, leaving 6 bases between them. Material for sequencing was PBMCs. The TCR comes from a man younger than 35 in good health and CMV-seronegative. The V call is TRBV10-3, the J call TRBJ2-7; D call uncertain. As DNA, the CDR3 is TGTGCCATCAGTGAGTCGGCAGGCTACGAGCAGTACTTC. Translated: CAISESAGYEQYF.